Below, 12 T cell receptor beta chains from the same sample are listed, as sequenced in a study of blood T cell repertoires in COVID-19. The table came from immunoSEQ multiplex PCR; TCRdb's copy has only in-frame clones and leaves some out. The sample shows roughly 140,000 clones, about four fifths of them seen only once. The sequencing input was peripheral blood. Receptors were obtained from an older man with acute or convalescent COVID-19.

DNA for the CDR3: TGTGCCAGCAGCCAAGATTCCTGGGCCAGCTCCTACAATGAGCAGTTCTTC. Protein product: CASSQDSWASSYNEQFF. The chain carries TRBV3-1 (or the pseudogene TRBV3-2) and TRBJ2-1; D is ambiguous. The CDR3 length is 17 residues. V lost 0 bases and J lost 0, with 12 bases in between. Germline V gene data show CDR1 as LGHDT and CDR2 as YNNKEL (reference sequence).

Here the CDR3 DNA reads TGTGCCACCAGTGATCCCGGGAGGGGGGAGACCCAGTACTTC. Its protein product is CATSDPGRGETQYF. This chain connects TRBV24-1 to TRBJ2-5; TRBD2 aligns across 8 bases. Per the germline V gene, CDR1 is KGHDR and CDR2 is SFDVKD. This CDR3 comprises 14 residues. Trimming took 3 bases from V and 5 from J; bases not matched to a gene: 4.

The rearrangement joins TRBV12-3 or TRBV12-4 to TRBJ1-2, with TRBD1 as a possible D gene (6 bases). This CDR3 region has 13 residues. V lost 6 bases and J 2 bases, leaving 10 bases between the germline ends. The CDR3, as DNA: TGTGCCAGCAGGCGGACAGAGAACTATGGCTACACCTTC. Its translation: CASRRTENYGYTF.

The chain combines TRBV18 with TRBJ1-2; 7 bases fit TRBD1. This CDR3 region has 14 residues. Losses at the gene ends were 3 bases for V and 3 bases for J; bases not matched to a gene: 4. Germline V gives CDR1 KGHSH, CDR2 LQKENI. The CDR3 region is CASSPTGNDYGYTF. The CDR3 bases are TGTGCCAGCTCACCGACAGGGAACGACTATGGCTACACCTTC.

V gene TRBV5-1 combines with J gene TRBJ2-3; 13 nucleotides line up with TRBD2. This CDR3 has 18 amino acids. With V trimmed by 4 bases and J by 5 bases, 13 bases remained unmatched. The germline gives CDR1 SGHRS, CDR2 YFSETQ. CDR3 bases: TGCGCCAGCAGCCGCGTCCAACTAGCGGGAGGGCCGGAAGATACGCAGTATTTT. Translation: CASSRVQLAGGPEDTQYF.

The sample holds one count of this clone. This chain links TRBV5-1 with TRBJ1-4; D call uncertain. Germline CDR1 and CDR2: SGHRS and YFSETQ. Trimming took off 0 bases at V and 8 bases at J, with 11 bases between the two ends. This CDR3 has 14 residues. DNA of the CDR3: TGCGCCAGCAGCTTGGGTCAGGAGGGCGAAAAACTGTTTTTT. It specifies CASSLGQEGEKLFF.

This chain connects TRBV28 to TRBJ2-1; 10 bases are a match to TRBD2. The germline CDR1 and CDR2 sequences are MDHEN and SYDVKM. The CDR3 contains 14 residues. V lost 6 bases, J lost 9 bases, and 8 bases stayed unmatched. The CDR3 DNA follows: TGTGCCAGCAGCGCCCCTAGCGGGAGTGGTGAGCAGTTCTTC. Its protein is CASSAPSGSGEQFF.

This clone was seen just once. The J gene is TRBJ2-5, the V gene TRBV28; tentatively, D is TRBD1 (5 bases). V was shortened by 5 bases and J by 1 base, with 14 bases between the two germline ends. This CDR3 spans 15 amino acids. Germline CDR1 MDHEN, CDR2 SYDVKM. The DNA of the CDR3 is TGTGCCAGCAGTCCAATACAGGTTTTCCAAGAGACCCAGTACTTC. Its translation is CASSPIQVFQETQYF.

This chain links TRBV18 with TRBJ2-3; D gene unclear. Germline assignment: CDR1 KGHSH and CDR2 LQKENI. Trimming pared 4 bases from V and 3 bases from J, leaving 5 bases between. This CDR3 spans 12 amino acids. Written as DNA, the CDR3 is TGTGCCAGCTCACTGCGGACAGATACGCAGTATTTT. Translated: CASSLRTDTQYF.

The chain joins TRBV19 to TRBJ1-4; D remains unclear. The CDR3 totals 13 residues. V was trimmed by 3 bases and J by 8 bases, leaving 10 bases between them. Per the germline V gene, CDR1 is LNHDA and CDR2 is SQIVND (reference sequence). The CDR3 sequence: CASSINRGEKLFF. DNA for the CDR3: TGTGCCAGTAGTATCAACCGAGGGGAAAAACTGTTTTTT.

The chain uses TRBV13 and TRBJ2-4; a weak D match, TRBD2 (5 bases). Per germline, CDR1 PRHDT and CDR2 FYEKMQ (reference sequence). V was trimmed by 3 bases and J by 0 bases, leaving 12 bases between them. This CDR3 comprises 16 residues. CDR3 in amino acids: CASSFGRALAKNIQYF. CDR3 sequence (DNA): TGTGCCAGCAGCTTTGGGCGGGCCTTAGCCAAAAACATTCAGTACTTC.

DNA of the CDR3: TGCGCCAGCAGCACAGGAGAGACCCAGTACTTC. This gives the protein CASSTGETQYF. The V and J genes are TRBV5-1 and TRBJ2-5, with D possibly being TRBD1 (5 bases). The CDR3 runs 11 residues. The V gene's germline CDR1 is SGHRS and CDR2 YFSETQ. With 4 bases removed from V and 4 bases from J, the gap between germline ends came to 5 bases.